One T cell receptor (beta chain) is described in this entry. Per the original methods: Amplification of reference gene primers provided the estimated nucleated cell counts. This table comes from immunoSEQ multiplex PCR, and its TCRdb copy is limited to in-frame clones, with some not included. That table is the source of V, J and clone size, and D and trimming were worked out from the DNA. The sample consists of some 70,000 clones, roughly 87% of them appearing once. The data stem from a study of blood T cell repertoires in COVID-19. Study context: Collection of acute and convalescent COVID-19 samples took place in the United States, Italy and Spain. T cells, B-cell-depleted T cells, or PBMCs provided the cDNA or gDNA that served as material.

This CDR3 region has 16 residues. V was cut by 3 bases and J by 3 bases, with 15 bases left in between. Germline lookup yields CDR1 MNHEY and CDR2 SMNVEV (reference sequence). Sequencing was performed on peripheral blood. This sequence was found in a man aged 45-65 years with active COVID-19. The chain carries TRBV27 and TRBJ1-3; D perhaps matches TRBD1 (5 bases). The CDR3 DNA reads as TGTGCCAGCAGTTTGGGACCGGGAGGGAATGGAAACACCATATATTTT. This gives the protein CASSLGPGGNGNTIYF.